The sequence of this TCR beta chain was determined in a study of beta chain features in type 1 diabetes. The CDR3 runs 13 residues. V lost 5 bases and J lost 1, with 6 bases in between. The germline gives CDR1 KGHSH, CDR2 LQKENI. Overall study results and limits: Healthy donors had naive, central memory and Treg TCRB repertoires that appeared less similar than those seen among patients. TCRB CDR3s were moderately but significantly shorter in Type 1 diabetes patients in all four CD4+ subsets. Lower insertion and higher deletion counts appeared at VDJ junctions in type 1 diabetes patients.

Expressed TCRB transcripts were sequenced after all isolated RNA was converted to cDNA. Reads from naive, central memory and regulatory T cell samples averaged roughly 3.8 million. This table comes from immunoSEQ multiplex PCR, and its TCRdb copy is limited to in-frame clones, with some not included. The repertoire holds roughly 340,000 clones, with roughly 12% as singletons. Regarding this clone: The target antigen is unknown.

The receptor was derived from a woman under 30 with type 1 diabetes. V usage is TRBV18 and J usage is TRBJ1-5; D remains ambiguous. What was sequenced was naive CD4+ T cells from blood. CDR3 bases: TGTGCCAGCTCAGGGGAGAGCAATCAGCCCCAGCATTTT. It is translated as CASSGESNQPQHF.